The 9 T cell receptor beta chains in this list originate from one sample, sequenced in a study of response to subunit inactivated influenza vaccine. MiXCR was run by TCRdb on the RT-PCR reads, yielding one entry per CDR3 protein. The sample shows hundreds of thousands of distinct CDR3 sequences, approximately 12% of them seen only once. Source: PBMCs from blood, taken on the day of vaccination. These receptors were taken from a man aged 50 to 59 who received an inactivated influenza vaccine.

This clonotype has at least ten counts. The V and J genes are TRBV15 and TRBJ2-1; D unresolved. The CDR3 spans 15 residues. The V gene lost 0 bases and the J gene lost 4 bases, with 10 bases spanning the gap. Germline CDR1 LNHNV, CDR2 YYDKDF (reference sequence). CDR3 in amino acids: CATSRDNGVYNEQFF. The CDR3 nucleotides are TGTGCCACCAGCAGAGATAATGGCGTGTACAATGAGCAGTTCTTC. The full variable domain, its missing parts supplied by reference TRBV15 and TRBJ2-1, is DAMVIQNPRYQVTQFGKPVTLSCSQTLNHNVMYWYQQKSSQAPKLLFHYYDKDFNNEADTPDNFQSRRPNTSFCFLDIRSPGLGDTAMYLCATSRDNGVYNEQFFGPGTRLTVL.

The table lists this clonotype with a few counts. This chain uses TRBV7-9 with TRBJ1-2; D is ambiguous. V lost 2 bases, J lost 3 bases, and 7 bases lay in between. Per germline, CDR1 SEHNR and CDR2 FQNEAQ (reference sequence). This CDR3 has 13 amino acids. In nucleotides, the CDR3 is TGTGCCAGCAGCTTAACAAGCTACTATGGCTACACCTTC. Protein sequence: CASSLTSYYGYTF.

The rearrangement links TRBV5-1 to TRBJ2-7; 7 bases fit TRBD2. Germline V gene lookup returns CDR1 SGHRS and CDR2 YFSETQ. Unmatched junction bases numbered 6, after V lost 4 bases and J lost 2 bases. The CDR3 contains 14 residues. CDR3 DNA: TGCGCCAGCAGCCCTAGCGGATCAACCTACGAGCAGTACTTC. It encodes CASSPSGSTYEQYF.

This clonotype was seen many times. The rearrangement uses TRBV3-1 and TRBJ2-5; 8 nucleotides agree with TRBD2. The CDR3 sequence is 15 residues long. Germline CDR1 reads LGHDT; CDR2 reads YNNKEL (reference sequence). With 4 bases clipped from V and 4 bases from J, the junction kept 8 bases outside the gene matches. CDR3 region: CASSPYLSGTETQYF. DNA for the CDR3: TGTGCCAGCAGCCCCTACCTTAGCGGGACAGAGACCCAGTACTTC.

The genes are TRBV2 and TRBJ2-7; 9 bases fit TRBD2. CDR1 is SNHLY, CDR2 FYNNEI, per germline. The CDR3 length is 14 residues. With 6 bases clipped from V and 6 bases from J, the junction kept 9 bases outside the gene matches. The CDR3 DNA follows: TGTGCCAGCAGCAAAGCGGGAGGAATTAGCGAGCAGTACTTC. Encoded protein: CASSKAGGISEQYF.

This clonotype was recorded many times. The junction departs from the called germline gene at one end, perhaps through a read error. This chain links TRBV6-2 or TRBV6-3 with TRBJ2-7, with D possibly matching TRBD1 (6 bases). CDR3 length equals 11 residues. Germline CDR1 reads MNHEY; CDR2 reads SVGEGT. In nucleotides, the CDR3 is TGTGCCAGCAGTCACTCCGGGACAAGAAATTTC. As protein: CASSHSGTRNF.

The chain carries TRBV18 and TRBJ1-5, with 7 bases matching TRBD1. V lost 4 bases and J lost 3; bases outside the gene matches: 6. CDR3 size: 15 residues. The germline gives CDR1 KGHSH, CDR2 LQKENI. The CDR3 loop is CASSLTGQPNQPQHF. CDR3 bases: TGTGCCAGCTCACTGACGGGACAGCCCAATCAGCCCCAGCATTTT.

This chain links TRBV20-1 with TRBJ1-6; D is perhaps TRBD1 (6 bases). Per the germline V gene, CDR1 is DFQATT and CDR2 is SNEGSKA (reference sequence). The CDR3 is 15 amino acids. V shed 1 base and J shed 6 bases, with 13 bases lying between them. CDR3 DNA sequence: TGCAGTGCTAGAGTAGGGGGGGCACCTAATTCACCCCTCCACTTT. Translation gives CSARVGGAPNSPLHF.

This chain joins TRBV10-3 and TRBJ1-2, with D tentatively TRBD1 (6 bases). Looked up from germline, CDR1 is ENHRY and CDR2 is SYGVKD. The V gene lost 5 bases and the J gene lost 5 bases, with 9 bases spanning the gap. The CDR3 contains 12 residues. CDR3 amino acids: CAISTGTYGYTF. For the CDR3, the DNA is TGTGCCATCAGTACAGGGACTTATGGCTACACCTTC.